Sequencing of this TCR beta chain was carried out in a study of blood T cells in healthy people across ages. General study points: Estimates drawn from one million T cells were deemed to understate diversity.

The CDR3 contains 20 residues. Trimming took off 0 bases at V and 2 bases at J, with 23 bases between the two ends. CDR1 and CDR2 (germline): MNHEY, SVGAGI. This clonotype was seen a few times. Antigen: not known. The use of a sample-barcoded 5' primer and a J-beta primer mix characterized a second PCR of about 7 to 12 cycles. TCRdb itself ran the 5' RACE reads through MiXCR, one entry per CDR3 protein. Of roughly 800,000 distinct CDR3 sequences in the sample, roughly 50% are singletons; the top ten hold 20% to 25%. This chain uses TRBV6-5 with TRBJ2-1, with D possibly matching TRBD1 (5 bases). The TCR originated in a man aged 25-45 years in good health. Sequencing was done on a sample of blood. The CDR3 DNA sequence: TGTGCCAGCAGTTACTCGAAGAGTCGATCCTTAGGGGTTCCCTACAATGAGCAGTTCTTC. Translated: CASSYSKSRSLGVPYNEQFF.